This T cell receptor (beta chain) was sequenced during a study of shared clonotypes between healthy human individuals. Germline CDR1 is SEHNR and CDR2 is FQNEAQ (reference sequence). This CDR3 contains 16 residues. Trimming removed 1 base from V and 5 bases from J, with 15 bases in between. The donors were adults (healthy and HIV-negative) with no recent acute infections or vaccinations. 300 ng DNA, some 30,000 T cell genomes, went into unsorted PBMC replicate PCRs. Unsorted PBMC DNA went through sequencing on ten immunoSEQ deep assay plates. Libraries were prepared by immunoSEQ multiplex PCR; TCRdb keeps only in-frame clonotypes and omits some of them. The repertoire has around 500,000 clones, about 85% of them found once; the top ten carry less than 15%.

Sequencing was performed on PBMCs. The receptor was derived from a woman in her 40s in good health. Some clones in this sample may be carry-over from other donors' samples. This chain joins TRBV7-9 and TRBJ2-1; no definite D call. CDR3 region: CASSLDRTGLHNEQFF. The CDR3 DNA reads TGTGCCAGCAGCTTAGACCGGACGGGCCTCCACAATGAGCAGTTCTTC.